The rows below give T cell receptor beta chains drawn from one sample of a study of blood T cell repertoires in COVID-19. Profiling relied on immunoSEQ multiplex PCR, and the TCRdb table lists in-frame clones only, not all of them. Among roughly 220,000 clones, 80% to 85% were seen once, and the ten largest hold approximately 2.5%. The sample consisted of peripheral blood. Receptors originate from a woman between 55 and 75 years old with acute or convalescent COVID-19. The conserved cysteine and the conserved F or W are not part of the CDR3 here.

cdr3_length j_call v_call cdr3_aa
12 TRBJ2-7 TRBV13 ASSLRQGNYEQY
12 TRBJ1-2 TRBV6-5 ASSLGYRGKGLT
11 TRBJ1-2 TRBV19 AATSGTKYGYT
11 TRBJ2-7 TRBV6-5 ASSLDRVYEQY
12 TRBJ2-7 TRBV28 ASSPTGEIYEQY
14 TRBJ1-4 TRBV5-1 ASSSGTGGSGEKLF
13 TRBJ2-2 TRBV5-4 ASSLLGANTGELF
14 TRBJ2-2 TRBV21-1 ASSKDGQGNTGELF
11 TRBJ1-1 TRBV7-9 ASSLDGGSEAF
12 TRBJ2-7 TRBV10-1 ASSVSGGSYEQY
11 TRBJ1-4 TRBV13 ASSDITGKKLF
13 TRBJ1-1 TRBV3-1/TRBV3-2 ASSQLLGGGGEAF
12 TRBJ1-2 TRBV6-1 ASSENRGSYGYT
11 TRBJ1-1 TRBV28 ASSWGVNTEAF
16 TRBJ1-3 TRBV6-4 ARLPVGGQSYSGNTIY
14 TRBJ2-7 TRBV5-6 ASSGGLAGPPYEQY
12 TRBJ1-2 TRBV5-6 ASSLGTGHYGYT
14 TRBJ1-2 TRBV3-1/TRBV3-2 ASSQDQGHSNYGYT
12 TRBJ1-6 TRBV9 ASSVPLAGSPLH
11 TRBJ1-2 TRBV30 AWRVPANYGYT
14 TRBJ2-7 TRBV9 ASSGGTGGIRNEQY
11 TRBJ2-5 TRBV7-8 ASSGVGGETQY
11 TRBJ2-1 TRBV29-1 SVGARGGPEQF
14 TRBJ2-1 TRBV5-4 ASSLGVAGPYNEQF
14 TRBJ1-2 TRBV19 ASSPLNRVDNYGYT
15 TRBJ2-7 TRBV7-9 ASSLTGLAGGLYEQY
15 TRBJ1-3 TRBV19 ASSTSTGGYRGNTIY
10 TRBJ1-6 TRBV30 AWSLADSPLH
13 TRBJ1-2 TRBV7-2 ASSLSYLANYGYT
12 TRBJ1-3 TRBV2 ARETGGGGNTIY
14 TRBJ2-7 TRBV3-1/TRBV3-2 ASSQESLGRGYEQY
12 TRBJ2-7 TRBV2 ASRIGQGDYEQY
13 TRBJ2-5 TRBV5-4 ASSPRDRRGETQY
11 TRBJ1-2 TRBV27 ASSLTRNYGYT
11 TRBJ2-1 TRBV30 ASSSGGPYEQF
12 TRBJ1-5 TRBV12-5 ASGLGGTNQPQH
9 TRBJ2-7 TRBV29-1 SVVADYEQY
13 TRBJ1-5 TRBV18 ASSPDRGVHQPQH
12 TRBJ2-3 TRBV6-6 ASSFPGQADTQY
13 TRBJ2-2 TRBV7-2 ASSLSPSRTGELF
13 TRBJ2-7 TRBV3-1/TRBV3-2 ASSQEDRTFYEQY
12 TRBJ2-3 TRBV2 ASRLAGGLNTQY
14 TRBJ2-5 TRBV13 ASSLSSGFLQETQY
10 TRBJ1-2 TRBV24-1 ATSDKYYGYT
11 TRBJ1-2 TRBV28 ATRVTGDYGYT
12 TRBJ1-5 TRBV11-2 ASSLEQGRQPQH
11 TRBJ2-4 TRBV30 AWRLAGGNIQY
14 TRBJ2-2 TRBV18 ASSPRTVSNTGELF
14 TRBJ2-7 TRBV9 ASSPRGGPGSYEQY
12 TRBJ2-5 TRBV15 ATSRDAGVATQY